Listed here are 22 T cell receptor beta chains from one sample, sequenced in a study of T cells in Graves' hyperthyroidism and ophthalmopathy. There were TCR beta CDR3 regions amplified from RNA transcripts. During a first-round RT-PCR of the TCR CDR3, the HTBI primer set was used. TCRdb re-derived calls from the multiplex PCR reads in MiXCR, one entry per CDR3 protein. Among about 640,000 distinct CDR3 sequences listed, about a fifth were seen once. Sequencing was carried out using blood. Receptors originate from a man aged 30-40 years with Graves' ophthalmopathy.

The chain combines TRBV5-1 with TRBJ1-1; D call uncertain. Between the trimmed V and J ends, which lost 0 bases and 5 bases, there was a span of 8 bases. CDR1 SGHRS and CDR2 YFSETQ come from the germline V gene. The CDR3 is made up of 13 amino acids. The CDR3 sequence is CASSLGTRTEAFF. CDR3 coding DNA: TGCGCCAGCAGCTTGGGGACGAGGACTGAAGCTTTCTTT.

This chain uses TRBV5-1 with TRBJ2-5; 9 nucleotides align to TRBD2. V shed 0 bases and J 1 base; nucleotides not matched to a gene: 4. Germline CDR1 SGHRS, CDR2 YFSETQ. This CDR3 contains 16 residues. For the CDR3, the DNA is TGCGCCAGCAGCTTGGAGCCTAGCGGGGCCCAAGAGACCCAGTACTTC. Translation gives CASSLEPSGAQETQYF.

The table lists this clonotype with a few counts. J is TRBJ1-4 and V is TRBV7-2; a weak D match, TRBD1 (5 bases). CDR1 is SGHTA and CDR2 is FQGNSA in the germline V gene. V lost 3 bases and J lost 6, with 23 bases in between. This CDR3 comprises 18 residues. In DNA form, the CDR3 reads TGTGCCAGCAGCTTTGTTCCCAGGGCATCATCGTCGGATGAAAAACTGTTTTTT. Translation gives CASSFVPRASSSDEKLFF.

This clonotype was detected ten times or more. The CDR3 region is CASSLNHLGAETQYF. In DNA form, the CDR3 reads TGTGCCAGCAGCTTAAATCACTTGGGGGCGGAGACCCAGTACTTC. The chain recombines TRBV7-3 with TRBJ2-5; perhaps TRBD1 as D (6 bases). Deletions cut 1 base from V and 5 bases from J, with 14 bases between. CDR3 length: 15 amino acids. The germline V gene encodes CDR1 SGHTA and CDR2 FQGTGA.

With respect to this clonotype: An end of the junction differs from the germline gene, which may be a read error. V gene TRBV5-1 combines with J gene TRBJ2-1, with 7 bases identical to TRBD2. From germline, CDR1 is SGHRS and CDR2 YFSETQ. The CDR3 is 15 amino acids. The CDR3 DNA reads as TGTGCCAGCGCTTCAACTAGCGCTCCCTACAATGAGCAGTTCTTC. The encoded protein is CASASTSAPYNEQFF.

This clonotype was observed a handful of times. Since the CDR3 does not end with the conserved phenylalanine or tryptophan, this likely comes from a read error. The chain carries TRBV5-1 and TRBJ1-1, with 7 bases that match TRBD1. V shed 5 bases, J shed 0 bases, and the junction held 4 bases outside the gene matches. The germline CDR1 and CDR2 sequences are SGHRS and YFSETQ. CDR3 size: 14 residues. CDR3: CASRAGQLNTEAFS. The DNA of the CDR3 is TGCGCCAGCAGAGCGGGACAGTTGAACACTGAAGCTTTCTCT.

CDR3 in amino acids: CASSLETSSEALALYEQYF. The CDR3 nucleotides read TGTGCCAGCAGCTTAGAAACTAGCTCCGAGGCCCTTGCCCTTTACGAGCAGTACTTC. This chain links TRBV7-6 with TRBJ2-7; tentatively, D is TRBD2 (6 bases). Germline CDR1 reads SGHVS; CDR2 reads FNYEAQ. Trimming pared 1 base from V and 4 bases from J, leaving 26 bases between. The CDR3 has 19 residues.

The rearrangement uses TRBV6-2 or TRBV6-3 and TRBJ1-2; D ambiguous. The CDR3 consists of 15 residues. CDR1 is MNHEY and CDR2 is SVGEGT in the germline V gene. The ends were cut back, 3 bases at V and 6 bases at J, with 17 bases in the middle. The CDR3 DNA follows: TGTGCCAGCAGTTATGACACGCTCAAGGGAGATGGCTACACCTTC. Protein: CASSYDTLKGDGYTF.

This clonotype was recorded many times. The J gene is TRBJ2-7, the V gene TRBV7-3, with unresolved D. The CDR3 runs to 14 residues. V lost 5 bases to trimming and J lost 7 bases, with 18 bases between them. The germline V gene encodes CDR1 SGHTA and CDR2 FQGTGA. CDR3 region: CASSPKTGSREQYF. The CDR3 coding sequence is TGTGCCAGCAGCCCCAAGACGGGTTCTCGGGAGCAGTACTTC.

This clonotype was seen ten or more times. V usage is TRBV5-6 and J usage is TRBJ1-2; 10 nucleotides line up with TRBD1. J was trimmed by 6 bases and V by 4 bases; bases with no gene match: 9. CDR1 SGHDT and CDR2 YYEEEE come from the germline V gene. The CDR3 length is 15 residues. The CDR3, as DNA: TGTGCCAGCAGCCCAGGGACAGGGGTACTGAATGGCTACACCTTC. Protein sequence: CASSPGTGVLNGYTF.

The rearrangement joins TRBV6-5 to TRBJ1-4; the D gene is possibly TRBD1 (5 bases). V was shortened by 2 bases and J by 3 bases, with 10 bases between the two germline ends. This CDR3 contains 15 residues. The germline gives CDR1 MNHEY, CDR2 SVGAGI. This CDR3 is CASSYGGSANEKLFF. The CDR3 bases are TGTGCCAGCAGTTACGGGGGGTCGGCTAATGAAAAACTGTTTTTT.

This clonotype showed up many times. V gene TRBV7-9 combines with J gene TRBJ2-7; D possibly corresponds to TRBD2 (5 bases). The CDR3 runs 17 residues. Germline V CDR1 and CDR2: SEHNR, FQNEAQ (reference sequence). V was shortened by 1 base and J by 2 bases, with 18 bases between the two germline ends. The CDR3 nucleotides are TGTGCCAGCAGCTTAGTCGTCCCGGGAAAGTCCCCCTACGAGCAGTACTTC. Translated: CASSLVVPGKSPYEQYF.

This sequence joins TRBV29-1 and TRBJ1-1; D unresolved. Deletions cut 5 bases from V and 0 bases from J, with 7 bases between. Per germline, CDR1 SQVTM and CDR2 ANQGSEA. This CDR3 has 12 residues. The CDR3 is CSVTTVNTEAFF. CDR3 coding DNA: TGCAGCGTTACCACCGTGAACACTGAAGCTTTCTTT.

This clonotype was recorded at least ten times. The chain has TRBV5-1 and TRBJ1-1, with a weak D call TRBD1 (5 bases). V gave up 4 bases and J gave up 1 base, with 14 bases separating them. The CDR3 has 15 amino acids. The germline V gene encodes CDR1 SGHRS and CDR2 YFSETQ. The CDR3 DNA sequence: TGCGCCAGCAGCCCCTCCACGGGGGGGAACACTGAAGCTTTCTTT. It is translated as CASSPSTGGNTEAFF.

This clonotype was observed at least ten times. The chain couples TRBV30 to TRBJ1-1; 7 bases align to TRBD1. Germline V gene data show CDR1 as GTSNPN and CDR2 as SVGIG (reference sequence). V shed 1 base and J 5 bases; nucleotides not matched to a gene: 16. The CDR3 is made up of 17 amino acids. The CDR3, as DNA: TGTGCCTGGAGTGCCTTTCGGGACAGAGGGTTGAGGACTGAAGCTTTCTTT. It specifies CAWSAFRDRGLRTEAFF.

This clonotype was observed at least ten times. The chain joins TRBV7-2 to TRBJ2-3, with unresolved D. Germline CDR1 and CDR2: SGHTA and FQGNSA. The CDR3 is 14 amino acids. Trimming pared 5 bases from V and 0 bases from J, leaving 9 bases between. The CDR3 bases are TGTGCCAGCAGCCCTCTACCGAGCACAGATACGCAGTATTTT. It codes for CASSPLPSTDTQYF. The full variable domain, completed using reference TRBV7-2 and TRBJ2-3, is GAGVSQSPSNKVTEKGKDVELRCDPISGHTALYWYRQSLGQGLEFLIYFQGNSAPDKSGLPSDRFSAERTGGSVSTLTIQRTQQEDSAVYLCASSPLPSTDTQYFGPGTRLTVL.

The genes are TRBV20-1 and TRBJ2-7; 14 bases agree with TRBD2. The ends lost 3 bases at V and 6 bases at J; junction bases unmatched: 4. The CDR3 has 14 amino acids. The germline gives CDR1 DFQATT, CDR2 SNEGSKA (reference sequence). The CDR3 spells CSASSGTSGGEQYF. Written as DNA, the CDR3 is TGCAGTGCTAGTAGCGGGACTAGCGGGGGCGAGCAGTACTTC.

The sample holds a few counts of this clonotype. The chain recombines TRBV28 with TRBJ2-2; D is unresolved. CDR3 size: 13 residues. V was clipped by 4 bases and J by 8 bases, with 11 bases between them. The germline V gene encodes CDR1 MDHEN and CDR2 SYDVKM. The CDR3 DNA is TGTGCCAGCAGTTCCCCAACGTCGGGGGAGCTGTTTTTT. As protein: CASSSPTSGELFF.

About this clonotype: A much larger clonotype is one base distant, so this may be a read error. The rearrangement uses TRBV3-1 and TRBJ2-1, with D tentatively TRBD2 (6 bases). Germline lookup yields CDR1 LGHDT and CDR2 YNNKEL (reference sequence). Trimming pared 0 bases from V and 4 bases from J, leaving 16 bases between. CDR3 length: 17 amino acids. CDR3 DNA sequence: TGTGCCAGCAGCCAAGATCTTGGGGCTAGCGTATACAATGAGCAGTTCTTC. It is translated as CASSQDLGASVYNEQFF.

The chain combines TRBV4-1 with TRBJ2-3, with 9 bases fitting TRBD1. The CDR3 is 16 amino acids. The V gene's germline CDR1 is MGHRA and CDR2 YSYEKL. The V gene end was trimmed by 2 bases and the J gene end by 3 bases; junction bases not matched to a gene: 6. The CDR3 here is CASSQQQGARTDTQYF. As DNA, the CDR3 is TGCGCCAGCAGCCAACAACAGGGGGCGCGGACAGATACGCAGTATTTT.

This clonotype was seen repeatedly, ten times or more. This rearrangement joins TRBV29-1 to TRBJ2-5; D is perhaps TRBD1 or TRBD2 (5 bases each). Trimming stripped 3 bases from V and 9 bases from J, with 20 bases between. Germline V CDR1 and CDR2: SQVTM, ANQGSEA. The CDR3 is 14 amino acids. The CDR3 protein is CSVENKAGTVSQYF. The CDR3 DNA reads TGCAGCGTTGAGAATAAGGCAGGGACGGTGTCCCAGTACTTC.

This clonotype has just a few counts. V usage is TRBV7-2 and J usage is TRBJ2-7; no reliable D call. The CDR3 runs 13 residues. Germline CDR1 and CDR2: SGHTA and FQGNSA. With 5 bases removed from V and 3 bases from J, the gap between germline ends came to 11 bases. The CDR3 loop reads CASSPAQVYEQYF. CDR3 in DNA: TGTGCCAGCAGCCCGGCGCAAGTCTACGAGCAGTACTTC.